The TCR beta chain under discussion was sequenced for a study of T cell responses to AZD1222 COVID-19 vaccine. General study results and limits: Regions left unmutated in variants are reportedly the target of nearly half of spike-specific TCRs.

Germline V gene lookup returns CDR1 LGHNA and CDR2 YNFKEQ. This CDR3 contains 15 residues. The V segment lost 0 bases and the J segment 7 bases; nucleotides outside the gene matches: 4. Here immunoSEQ multiplex PCR was the method, and the copy in TCRdb shows in-frame clones only, minus some. The sample consists of some 84,000 clones, 70% to 90% of them appearing once. To note about this clone: The antigen is not known.

The genes are TRBV4-2 and TRBJ2-2, with 8 bases lining up with TRBD2. The sequence derives from an adult in good health. Sequencing was performed on peripheral blood, taken on day 0 of AZD1222 vaccination. CDR3 sequence reads: CASSQDAGGYGELFF. DNA for the CDR3: TGTGCCAGCAGCCAAGATGCGGGGGGCTACGGGGAGCTGTTTTTT.